This T cell receptor (beta chain) was sequenced for a study of response to subunit inactivated influenza vaccine. General study findings and limits: Authors suggested each seasonal influenza vaccination recruits few new T cells.

This CDR3 contains 13 residues. CDR1 and CDR2 from the germline V gene are SGHDT and YYEEEE. J gave up 7 bases and V 2 bases, and 4 bases lay outside the gene matches. Note on this clonotype: The target antigen is unknown.

Using its own MiXCR run on the RT-PCR reads, TCRdb lists one record per CDR3 protein. The table lists fewer than 250,000 distinct CDR3 sequences, roughly an eighth of them singletons. The TCR comes from a man aged 50 to 60 who received an inactivated influenza vaccine. The rearrangement joins TRBV5-6 to TRBJ2-7; the match to TRBD1 covers 9 bases. Sequenced material: CD8+ T cells sorted from PBMCs, taken roughly 5 days after vaccination. CDR3 nucleotide sequence: TGTGCCAGCAGCTTTGGGACAGGGAGGGAGCAGTACTTC. This translates into CASSFGTGREQYF.